Below, 7 T cell receptor beta chains from the same sample are listed, as sequenced in a study of cytomegalovirus exposure and HLA in healthy donors. The PCR ran on 60 Vbeta and 13 Jbeta primers. Repertoires were generated with immunoSEQ multiplex PCR, while TCRdb's copy carries only in-frame clones and drops some. The sample has approximately 290,000 clones, 75% to 85% seen once. Sequencing input: PBMCs. The receptors come from a girl aged 2 to 10 in good health and CMV-seronegative.

This clone was counted a few times. Here the CDR3 reads CASSLDTSGTPYEQYF. Written as DNA, the CDR3 is TGTGCCAGCAGCTTAGATACTAGCGGGACCCCCTACGAGCAGTACTTC. The chain combines TRBV7-9 with TRBJ2-7, with 10 bases aligning to TRBD2. The V gene end was trimmed by 1 base and the J gene end by 2 bases; junction bases not matched to a gene: 5. The CDR3 covers 16 residues. CDR1 is SEHNR and CDR2 is FQNEAQ in the germline V gene (reference sequence).

The genes are TRBV28 and TRBJ1-4; 10 bases line up with TRBD1. The J segment lost 7 bases and the V segment lost 5 bases, leaving 13 bases of the junction unmatched. Germline V gene sequence: CDR1 MDHEN, CDR2 SYDVKM. The CDR3 totals 17 residues. The CDR3 loop reads CASSPTQSGTGVEKLFF. The CDR3 DNA is TGTGCCAGCAGTCCCACACAATCCGGGACAGGGGTTGAAAAACTGTTTTTT.

The V call is TRBV18, the J call TRBJ1-1; D ambiguous. The CDR3 is 12 residues long. Trimming shortened V by 1 base and J by 8 bases, and 8 bases separated the two germline ends. CDR1 is KGHSH and CDR2 is LQKENI in the germline V gene. CDR3 DNA sequence: TGTGCCAGCTCACCACAACCTAAAGAAGCTTTCTTT. Its translation: CASSPQPKEAFF.

The chain carries TRBV25-1 and TRBJ1-1; 8 nucleotides match TRBD1. The CDR3 spans 12 residues. Trimming cost V 8 bases and J 4 bases; bases outside gene matches: 3. Germline CDR1 MGHDK, CDR2 SYGVNS. The CDR3 DNA sequence: TGTGCCAGCCCGGACAGGGCCACTGAAGCTTTCTTT. The encoded protein is CASPDRATEAFF.

The rearrangement joins TRBV6-5 to TRBJ1-4; D call uncertain. The CDR3 is made up of 14 amino acids. Germline V gives CDR1 MNHEY, CDR2 SVGAGI. With 10 bases removed from V and 0 bases from J, the gap between germline ends came to 12 bases. CDR3 in DNA: TGTGCCACTAGCTTGGGTGCAACTAATGAAAAACTGTTTTTT. This codes for CATSLGATNEKLFF.

V gene TRBV5-4 combines with J gene TRBJ1-1; the D gene is possibly TRBD1 (6 bases). The CDR3 runs 16 residues. Germline CDR1 is SGHNT and CDR2 is YYREEE (reference sequence). Trimming left V 0 bases short and J 0 bases short, with 12 bases between. CDR3 bases: TGTGCCAGCAGCTTGGATCAGGGGAATTTGAACACTGAAGCTTTCTTT. As protein: CASSLDQGNLNTEAFF.

The rearrangement links TRBV13 to TRBJ1-1, with D perhaps TRBD1 (5 bases). CDR1 and CDR2 from the germline V gene are PRHDT and FYEKMQ (reference sequence). Trimming removed 6 bases at V and 10 bases at J, with 21 bases between. The CDR3 covers 14 residues. For the CDR3, the DNA is TGTGCCAGCAGGTCGAGGACGGTCCACCAGGGAGCTTTCTTT. Protein: CASRSRTVHQGAFF.